Following are 17 T cell receptor beta chains from one sample sequenced in a study of blood T cell repertoires in COVID-19. Produced via immunoSEQ multiplex PCR; TCRdb's table is partial and in-frame only. Of 110,000 to 150,000 clones in the sample, 75% to 90% are singletons; the top ten hold 1.5% to 2%. Sequencing was performed on peripheral blood. Every receptor here comes from a woman aged 50 to 65 with acute or convalescent COVID-19.

The gene calls are TRBV5-1 and TRBJ2-1; TRBD1 might be the D (5 bases). The V end lost 0 bases, the J end lost 3 bases, and 10 bases lay between the germline ends. The CDR3 has 15 amino acids. CDR1 and CDR2 from the germline V gene are SGHRS and YFSETQ. CDR3 DNA sequence: TGCGCCAGCAGCTTGGGCGGACAACTCTACAATGAGCAGTTCTTC. It yields the protein CASSLGGQLYNEQFF.

V is TRBV19 and J is TRBJ2-3; maybe TRBD2 (6 bases). The CDR3 totals 14 residues. Germline CDR1 is LNHDA and CDR2 is SQIVND (reference sequence). Trimming took off 3 bases at V and 5 bases at J, with 12 bases between the two ends. CDR3 nucleotides: TGTGCCAGTAGTATTGGAGGGTCGGGAGATACGCAGTATTTT. Protein product: CASSIGGSGDTQYF.

This chain links TRBV19 with TRBJ2-2, with 11 bases lining up with TRBD1. V shed 4 bases, J shed 1 base, and the junction held 2 bases outside the gene matches. This CDR3 spans 16 amino acids. CDR1 LNHDA and CDR2 SQIVND come from the germline V gene (reference sequence). The chain's CDR3 is CASSTGTGGNTGELFF. The CDR3 nucleotides read TGTGCCAGTAGTACTGGGACAGGGGGGAACACCGGGGAGCTGTTTTTT. Based on the CDR3 plus reference TRBV19 and TRBJ2-2, the full variable domain is DGGITQSPKYLFRKEGQNVTLSCEQNLNHDAMYWYRQDPGQGLRLIYYSQIVNDFQKGDIAEGYSVSREKKESFPLTVTSAQKNPTAFYLCASSTGTGGNTGELFFGEGSRLTVL.

V usage is TRBV19 and J usage is TRBJ2-5; 7 bases agree with TRBD1. This CDR3 has 14 amino acids. V shed 3 bases, J shed 5 bases, and the junction held 6 bases outside the gene matches. Germline values: CDR1 LNHDA, CDR2 SQIVND (reference sequence). The CDR3 loop reads CASSIGRGWETQYF. DNA for the CDR3: TGTGCCAGTAGTATTGGCAGGGGGTGGGAGACCCAGTACTTC. The full variable domain, rest sourced from reference TRBV19 and TRBJ2-5, is DGGITQSPKYLFRKEGQNVTLSCEQNLNHDAMYWYRQDPGQGLRLIYYSQIVNDFQKGDIAEGYSVSREKKESFPLTVTSAQKNPTAFYLCASSIGRGWETQYFGPGTRLLVL.

In DNA, the CDR3 is TGTGCCAGCAGTGAGGTGGGCACTCCTAATTCACCCCTCCACTTT. This translates into CASSEVGTPNSPLHF. The chain uses TRBV6-1 and TRBJ1-6; no definite D call. Germline loops: CDR1 MNHNS, CDR2 SASEGT. Deletions cut 3 bases from V and 6 bases from J, with 12 bases between. This CDR3 comprises 15 residues.

This chain links TRBV19 with TRBJ2-3; TRBD2 matches 7 bases. Germline V lookup: CDR1 LNHDA, CDR2 SQIVND (reference sequence). The CDR3 contains 16 residues. The V segment lost 6 bases and the J segment 2 bases; nucleotides outside the gene matches: 11. Here the CDR3 reads CASREPGGGPTDTQYF. CDR3 coding DNA: TGTGCCAGTAGAGAACCTGGCGGGGGACCCACAGATACGCAGTATTTT.

The V call is TRBV5-8, the J call TRBJ1-3; D is undetermined. CDR1 is SGHTS, CDR2 YDEGEE, per germline. The CDR3 covers 17 residues. V was pared by 0 bases and J by 0 bases, with 13 bases between. The CDR3 here is CASSLAGTVYSGNTIYF. Here the CDR3 DNA reads TGTGCCAGCAGCTTGGCCGGAACAGTTTACTCTGGAAACACCATATATTTT.

The chain links TRBV5-1 to TRBJ1-1; 7 nucleotides agree with TRBD1. Germline V gives CDR1 SGHRS, CDR2 YFSETQ. The CDR3 loop spans 17 amino acids. The J segment lost 5 bases and the V segment lost 3 bases, leaving 16 bases of the junction unmatched. CDR3 coding DNA: TGCGCCAGCAGCTCCCGACAGGGACCCTCGCGAGGAACTGAAGCTTTCTTT. Translating gives CASSSRQGPSRGTEAFF.

This chain connects TRBV6-5 to TRBJ1-2, with no clear D. From germline, CDR1 is MNHEY and CDR2 SVGAGI. The CDR3 has 12 amino acids. V was pared by 2 bases and J by 7 bases, with 8 bases between. CDR3 DNA sequence: TGTGCCAGCAGTTACCCCCCGGGTGGCTACACCTTC. Translating gives CASSYPPGGYTF.

This chain uses TRBV6-5 with TRBJ1-2, with 7 bases identical to TRBD1. This CDR3 has 14 residues. The germline gives CDR1 MNHEY, CDR2 SVGAGI. Germline trimming cut 9 bases from V and 4 bases from J; bases unmatched to any gene: 11. The CDR3 DNA reads as TGTGCCAGTTATAAAGGGGGCCCCTCCTATGGCTACACCTTC. Protein: CASYKGGPSYGYTF.

The V call is TRBV5-6, the J call TRBJ2-2; D gene unclear. CDR1 and CDR2 from the germline V gene are SGHDT and YYEEEE. The germline V and J ends were trimmed by 8 bases and 0 bases, with 17 bases remaining between them. This CDR3 comprises 16 residues. In DNA, the CDR3 is TGTGCCAGTCGAAATTGGCCAGGCTCGAACACCGGGGAGCTGTTTTTT. It translates to CASRNWPGSNTGELFF. The entire variable domain, with the rest obtained from reference TRBV5-6 and TRBJ2-2, is as follows: DAGVTQSPTHLIKTRGQQVTLRCSPKSGHDTVSWYQQALGQGPQFIFQYYEEEERQRGNFPDRFSGHQFPNYSSELNVNALLLGDSALYLCASRNWPGSNTGELFFGEGSRLTVL.

V gene TRBV13 combines with J gene TRBJ2-5; D is ambiguous. Germline CDR1 PRHDT, CDR2 FYEKMQ (reference sequence). The CDR3 contains 14 residues. Trimming took 4 bases from V and 5 from J, leaving 14 bases between them. The CDR3 spells CASSSTASLETQYF. In DNA form, the CDR3 reads TGTGCCAGCAGCTCGACTGCCTCGCTTGAGACCCAGTACTTC.

V gene TRBV9 combines with J gene TRBJ2-1, with 10 bases aligning to TRBD2. This CDR3 comprises 16 residues. The J segment lost 5 bases and the V segment lost 3 bases, leaving 8 bases of the junction unmatched. CDR1 and CDR2 from the germline V gene are SGDLS and YYNGEE. The CDR3 is CASSDPSGSSHNEQFF. CDR3 bases: TGTGCCAGCAGCGACCCTAGCGGGAGTTCCCACAATGAGCAGTTCTTC.

The sample holds one count of this clone. The CDR3 DNA reads TGTGCCAGCAGCTCAACAAGGAACACTGAAGCTTTCTTT. It codes for CASSSTRNTEAFF. The chain recombines TRBV7-9 with TRBJ1-1; D remains unclear. Germline lookup yields CDR1 SEHNR and CDR2 FQNEAQ (reference sequence). The V end was cut by 4 bases, the J end by 1 base, with 7 bases between. There are 13 residues in the CDR3.

The chain has TRBV30 and TRBJ1-2; perhaps TRBD1 as D (5 bases). Germline CDR1 is GTSNPN and CDR2 is SVGIG (reference sequence). V dropped 2 bases and J dropped 6 bases, with 10 bases sitting between them. This CDR3 spans 12 amino acids. The CDR3 sequence: CAWSHRGNGYTF. The CDR3 bases are TGTGCCTGGAGTCATCGGGGGAATGGCTACACCTTC. The full variable domain, completed using reference TRBV30 and TRBJ1-2, is SQTIHQWPATLVQPVGSPLSLECTVEGTSNPNLYWYRQAAGRGLQLLFYSVGIGQISSEVPQNLSASRPQDRQFILSSKKLLLSDSGFYLCAWSHRGNGYTFGSGTRLTVV.

The genes are TRBV7-9 and TRBJ1-2; perhaps TRBD1 as D (5 bases). The CDR3 loop spans 15 amino acids. Germline lookup yields CDR1 SEHNR and CDR2 FQNEAQ (reference sequence). The V and J ends lost 1 base and 0 bases respectively, with 9 bases between them. The CDR3 DNA follows: TGTGCCAGCAGCTTAGGGTTGACAGCTAACTATGGCTACACCTTC. This encodes CASSLGLTANYGYTF.

The chain uses TRBV15 and TRBJ1-4; D is possibly TRBD1 (5 bases). Germline V CDR1 and CDR2: LNHNV, YYDKDF (reference sequence). The length of the CDR3 is 15 residues. The germline V and J ends were trimmed by 1 base and 8 bases, with 14 bases remaining between them. The CDR3 sequence: CATSRVGGVGEKLFF. For the CDR3, the DNA is TGTGCCACCAGCAGAGTAGGAGGGGTGGGAGAAAAACTGTTTTTT.